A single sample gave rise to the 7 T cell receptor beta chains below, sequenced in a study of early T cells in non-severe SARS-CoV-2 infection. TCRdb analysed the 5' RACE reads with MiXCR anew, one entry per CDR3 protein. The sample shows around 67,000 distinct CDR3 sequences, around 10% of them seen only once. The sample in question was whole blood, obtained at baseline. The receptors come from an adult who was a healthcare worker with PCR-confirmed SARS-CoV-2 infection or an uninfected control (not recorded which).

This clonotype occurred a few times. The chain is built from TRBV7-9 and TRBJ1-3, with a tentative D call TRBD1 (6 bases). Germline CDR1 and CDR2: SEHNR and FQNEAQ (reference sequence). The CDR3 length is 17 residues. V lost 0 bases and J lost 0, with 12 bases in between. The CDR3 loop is CASSLAGTRSSGNTIYF. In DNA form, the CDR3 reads TGTGCCAGCAGCTTAGCCGGGACACGATCCTCTGGAAACACCATATATTTT.

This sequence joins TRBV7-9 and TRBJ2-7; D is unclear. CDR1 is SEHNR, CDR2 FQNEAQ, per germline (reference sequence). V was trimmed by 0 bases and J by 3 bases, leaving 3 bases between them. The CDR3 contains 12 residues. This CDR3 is CASSLALYEQYF. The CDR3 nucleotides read TGTGCCAGCAGCTTAGCCCTCTACGAGCAGTACTTC. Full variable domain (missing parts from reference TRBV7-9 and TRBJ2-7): DTGVSQNPRHKITKRGQNVTFRCDPISEHNRLYWYRQTLGQGPEFLTYFQNEAQLEKSRLLSDRFSAERPKGSFSTLEIQRTEQGDSAMYLCASSLALYEQYFGPGTRLTVT.

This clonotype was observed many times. CDR3 in DNA: TGTGCCAGCAGCCATGATAACGCGGCCTATGGCTACACCTTC. As protein: CASSHDNAAYGYTF. The genes are TRBV4-2 and TRBJ1-2; D remains ambiguous. Germline values: CDR1 LGHNA, CDR2 YNFKEQ. V lost 3 bases to trimming and J lost 4 bases, with 12 bases between them. The CDR3 sequence is 14 residues long.

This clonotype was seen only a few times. The CDR3 here is CAWKERDRVATEAFF. The DNA of the CDR3 is TGTGCCTGGAAAGAAAGGGACAGGGTTGCCACTGAAGCTTTCTTT. This chain uses TRBV30 with TRBJ1-1; 9 nucleotides agree with TRBD1. The junction had 10 bases not matched to a gene; V was cut back by 4 bases and J by 4 bases. CDR1 is GTSNPN, CDR2 SVGIG, per germline (reference sequence). The CDR3 is 15 residues long.

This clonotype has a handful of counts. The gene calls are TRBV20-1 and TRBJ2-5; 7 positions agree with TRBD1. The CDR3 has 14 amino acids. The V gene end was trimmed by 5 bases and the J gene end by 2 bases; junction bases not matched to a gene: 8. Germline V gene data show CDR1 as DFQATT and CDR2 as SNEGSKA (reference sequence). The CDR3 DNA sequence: TGCAGTGCTTACTCCGGGACAGCACAAGAGACCCAGTACTTC. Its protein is CSAYSGTAQETQYF.

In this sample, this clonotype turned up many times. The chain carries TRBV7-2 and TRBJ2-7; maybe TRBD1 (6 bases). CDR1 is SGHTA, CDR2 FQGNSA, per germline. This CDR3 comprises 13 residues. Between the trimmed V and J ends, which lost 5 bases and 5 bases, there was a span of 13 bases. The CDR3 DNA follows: TGTGCCAGCAGCCTATGGCAGGGGAACGAGCAGTACTTC. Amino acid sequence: CASSLWQGNEQYF.

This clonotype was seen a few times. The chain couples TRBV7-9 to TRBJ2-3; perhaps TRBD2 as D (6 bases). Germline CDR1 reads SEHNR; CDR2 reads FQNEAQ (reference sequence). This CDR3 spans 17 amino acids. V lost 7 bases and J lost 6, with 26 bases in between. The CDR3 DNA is TGTGCCAGCACCCCCTCGGCGCTGTCTAGCGTGACGGATACGCAGTATTTT. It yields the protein CASTPSALSSVTDTQYF.